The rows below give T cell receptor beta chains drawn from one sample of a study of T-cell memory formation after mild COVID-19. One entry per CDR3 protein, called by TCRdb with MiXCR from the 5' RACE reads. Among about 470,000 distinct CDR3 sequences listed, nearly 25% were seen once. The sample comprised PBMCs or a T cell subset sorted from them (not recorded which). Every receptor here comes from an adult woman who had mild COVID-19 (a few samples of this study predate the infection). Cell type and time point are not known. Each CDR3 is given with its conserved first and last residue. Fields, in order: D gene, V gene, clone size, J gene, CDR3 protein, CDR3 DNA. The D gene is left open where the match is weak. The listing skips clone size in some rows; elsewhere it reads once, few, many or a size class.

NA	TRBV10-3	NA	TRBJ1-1	CAIRLDRMNTEAFF	TGTGCCATCAGACTTGACAGAATGAACACTGAAGCTTTCTTT
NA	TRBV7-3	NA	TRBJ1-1	CASSLSREAFF	TGTGCCAGCAGCTTATCCCGGGAAGCTTTCTTT
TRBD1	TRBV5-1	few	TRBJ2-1	CASSADRGVYNEQFF	TGCGCCAGCAGCGCAGACAGGGGGGTTTACAATGAGCAGTTCTTC
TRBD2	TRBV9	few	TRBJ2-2	CASSDSSGTGTGELFF	TGTGCCAGCAGCGACAGTAGCGGGACCGGCACCGGGGAGCTGTTTTTT
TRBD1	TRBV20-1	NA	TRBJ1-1	CSARLRTGSNTEAFF	TGCAGTGCTAGACTGCGGACAGGCTCGAACACTGAAGCTTTCTTT
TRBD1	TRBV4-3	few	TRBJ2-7	CASSQDRQGSWPYEQYF	TGCGCCAGCAGCCAGGACCGACAGGGCTCTTGGCCCTACGAGCAGTACTTC
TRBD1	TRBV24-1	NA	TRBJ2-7	CATSAWDRGHDEQYF	TGTGCCACCAGTGCTTGGGACAGGGGCCACGACGAGCAGTACTTC
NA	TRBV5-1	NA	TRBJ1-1	CASSPGSEAFF	TGCGCCAGCAGCCCAGGTAGTGAAGCTTTCTTT
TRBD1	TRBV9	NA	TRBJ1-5	CASSAGQGEQPQHF	TGTGCCAGCAGCGCCGGACAGGGTGAGCAGCCCCAGCATTTT
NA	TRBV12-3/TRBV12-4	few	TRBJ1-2	CASSFRGVGYGYTF	TGTGCCAGCAGTTTCCGAGGGGTCGGCTATGGCTACACCTTC
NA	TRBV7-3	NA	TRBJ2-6	CASGSPGANVLTF	TGTGCCAGCGGTTCCCCTGGGGCCAACGTCCTGACTTTC
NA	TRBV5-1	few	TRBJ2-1	CASSLASPGEQFF	TGCGCCAGCAGCTTGGCCTCGCCAGGGGAACAGTTCTTC
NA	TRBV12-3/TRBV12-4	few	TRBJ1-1	CASLSRYAFF	TGTGCCAGCCTCTCAAGGTACGCTTTCTTT
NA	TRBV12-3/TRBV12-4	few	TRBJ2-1	CASSWAGLNANEQFF	TGTGCCAGCTCATGGGCGGGACTTAACGCTAATGAGCAGTTCTTC
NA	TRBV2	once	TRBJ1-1	CASSGFGSKRGTEAFF	TGTGCCAGCAGTGGATTCGGCAGTAAAAGGGGCACTGAAGCTTTCTTT
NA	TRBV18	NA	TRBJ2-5	CASSPPNSPETQYF	TGTGCCAGCTCACCACCGAATTCGCCAGAGACCCAGTACTTC
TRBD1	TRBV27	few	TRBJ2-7	CASSFRTGYEQYF	TGTGCCAGCAGTTTTAGGACAGGGTACGAGCAGTACTTC
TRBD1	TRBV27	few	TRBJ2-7	CASSKEQGAREQYF	TGTGCCAGCAGCAAGGAGCAGGGGGCGAGGGAGCAGTACTTC
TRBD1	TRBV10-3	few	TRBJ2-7	CAISRDRDYEQYF	TGTGCCATCAGTCGGGACAGGGACTACGAGCAGTACTTC
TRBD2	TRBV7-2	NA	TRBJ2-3	CASIPGLALDTQYF	TGTGCCAGCATCCCGGGACTAGCTCTAGATACGCAGTATTTT
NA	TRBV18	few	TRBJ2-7	CASSLRDIASEQYF	TGTGCCAGCTCACTCCGGGATATCGCCTCCGAGCAGTACTTC
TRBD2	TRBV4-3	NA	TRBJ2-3	CASSQDRSGRKEYTDTQYF	TGCGCCAGCAGCCAAGATAGGAGCGGGAGGAAGGAATACACAGATACGCAGTATTTT
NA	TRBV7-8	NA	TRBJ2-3	CASSSPRGDPTDTQYF	TGTGCCAGCAGCTCCCCTCGGGGAGACCCGACAGATACGCAGTATTTT
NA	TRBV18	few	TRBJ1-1	CASSSDMAREAFF	TGTGCCAGCTCCTCCGACATGGCCCGAGAAGCTTTCTTT
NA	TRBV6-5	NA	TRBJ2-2	CASQLGAGELFF	TGTGCCAGCCAACTAGGGGCCGGGGAGCTGTTTTTT
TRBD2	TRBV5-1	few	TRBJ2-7	CASSDFTSGGPYEQYF	TGCGCCAGCAGCGATTTCACTAGCGGGGGACCCTACGAGCAGTACTTC
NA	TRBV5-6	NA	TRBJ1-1	CASSLAGQHTEAFF	TGTGCCAGCAGCTTGGCCGGACAGCACACTGAAGCTTTCTTT
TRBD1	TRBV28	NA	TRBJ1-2	CASSPPGQGATNYGYTF	TGTGCCAGCAGCCCACCGGGACAGGGGGCGACTAACTATGGCTACACCTTC
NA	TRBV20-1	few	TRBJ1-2	CSARDSLAGSDYGYTF	TGCAGTGCTAGAGATTCCTTGGCAGGGAGCGACTATGGCTACACCTTC
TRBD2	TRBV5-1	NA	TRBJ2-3	CASSFRMRLAGVTDTQYF	TGCGCCAGCAGCTTCCGAATGAGACTAGCGGGGGTGACAGATACGCAGTATTTT
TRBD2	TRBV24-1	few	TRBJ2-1	CATKGLAGGDEQFF	TGTGCCACCAAAGGGCTAGCGGGAGGGGATGAGCAGTTCTTC
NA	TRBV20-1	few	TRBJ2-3	CSATPLGESTDTQYF	TGCAGTGCTACCCCACTGGGAGAAAGCACAGATACGCAGTATTTT
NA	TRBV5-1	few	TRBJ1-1	CASSPGMSDTEAFF	TGCGCCAGCAGCCCCGGGATGTCGGACACTGAAGCTTTCTTT
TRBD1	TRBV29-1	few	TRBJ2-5	CSVETGEETQYF	TGCAGCGTTGAAACAGGGGAAGAGACCCAGTACTTC
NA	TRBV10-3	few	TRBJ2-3	CAIRGLLSTDTQYF	TGTGCCATCAGAGGACTACTTAGCACAGATACGCAGTATTTT
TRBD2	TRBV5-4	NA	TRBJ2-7	CASSTGLAGVSYEQYF	TGTGCCAGCAGCACAGGACTAGCGGGAGTGTCCTACGAGCAGTACTTC
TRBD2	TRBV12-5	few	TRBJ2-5	CASALRTRETQYF	TGTGCTAGTGCCTTGCGGACTAGAGAGACCCAGTACTTC
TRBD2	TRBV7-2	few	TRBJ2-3	CASSPGLAVTSTDTQYF	TGTGCCAGCAGCCCGGGACTAGCGGTTACTAGCACAGATACGCAGTATTTT
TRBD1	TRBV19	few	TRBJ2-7	CASRRTGTPDYEQYF	TGTGCCAGTCGCCGGACAGGGACGCCGGACTACGAGCAGTACTTC
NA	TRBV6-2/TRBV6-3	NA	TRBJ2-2	CASSHLNLAGELFF	TGTGCCAGCAGTCACCTTAATCTCGCCGGGGAGCTGTTTTTT
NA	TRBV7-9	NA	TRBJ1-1	CASSRGITEAFF	TGTGCCAGCAGTCGGGGTATCACTGAAGCTTTCTTT
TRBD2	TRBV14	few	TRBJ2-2	CASSQDNLAGGTGELFF	TGTGCCAGCAGCCAAGATAATCTAGCGGGAGGAACCGGGGAGCTGTTTTTT
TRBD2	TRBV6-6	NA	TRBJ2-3	CASSQRGVSDTQYF	TGTGCCAGCAGTCAGCGGGGGGTTTCTGATACGCAGTATTTT
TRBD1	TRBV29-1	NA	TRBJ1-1	CSTGGRTEAFF	TGCTCAACAGGGGGGCGAACTGAAGCTTTCTTT
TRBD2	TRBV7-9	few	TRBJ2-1	CASSFRSGGHEQFF	TGTGCCAGCAGCTTCAGGAGCGGGGGGCATGAGCAGTTCTTC
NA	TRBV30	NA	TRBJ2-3	CAWSVGGAGTDTQYF	TGTGCCTGGAGTGTAGGGGGGGCTGGCACAGATACGCAGTATTTT
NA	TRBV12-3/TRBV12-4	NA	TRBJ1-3	CASASSGNTIYF	TGTGCCAGTGCAAGCTCTGGAAACACCATATATTTT
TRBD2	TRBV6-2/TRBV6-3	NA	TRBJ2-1	CASSSLAAFYNEQFF	TGTGCCAGCAGTTCACTAGCGGCGTTTTACAATGAGCAGTTCTTC
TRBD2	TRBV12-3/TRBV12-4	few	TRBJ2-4	CASSSSGGTKNIQYF	TGTGCCAGCAGCAGCAGCGGGGGGACTAAAAACATTCAGTACTTC